The next 3 T cell receptor beta chains were all read from a single sample in a study of blood T cell repertoires in COVID-19. Sequencing was performed with immunoSEQ multiplex PCR; in TCRdb, only in-frame clones are kept and a portion is missing. In the table there are some 150,000 clones, roughly 90% of which are singletons. Material for sequencing was peripheral blood. Every receptor here comes from a man aged 45 to 65 with active or convalescent COVID-19.

This clone was detected once. CDR3 residues: CASSEQGNRSPLHF. CDR3 nucleotides: TGTGCCAGCAGTGAACAGGGGAATAGGTCACCCCTCCACTTT. The chain combines TRBV2 with TRBJ1-6; D is possibly TRBD1 (6 bases). The CDR3 runs to 14 residues. Trimming removed 2 bases from V and 10 bases from J, with 12 bases in between. Germline V gives CDR1 SNHLY, CDR2 FYNNEI.

J is TRBJ1-1 and V is TRBV3-1 (or the pseudogene TRBV3-2), with D maybe TRBD1 (5 bases). CDR3 length: 13 residues. Trimming took off 8 bases at V and 3 bases at J, with 13 bases between the two ends. The V gene's germline CDR1 is LGHDT and CDR2 YNNKEL (reference sequence). The CDR3 region is CASGRVGYTEAFF. The CDR3 coding sequence is TGTGCCAGCGGCAGGGTTGGGTACACTGAAGCTTTCTTT.

This chain uses TRBV5-8 with TRBJ2-7; 8 bases are shared with TRBD1. V gave up 5 bases and J gave up 3 bases; unmatched junction bases: 13. CDR1 is SGHTS and CDR2 is YDEGEE in the germline V gene. CDR3 length: 16 residues. The chain's CDR3 is CASSNYRDRQFYEQYF. The CDR3 DNA reads TGTGCCAGCAGTAATTACCGGGACAGGCAATTCTACGAGCAGTACTTC.